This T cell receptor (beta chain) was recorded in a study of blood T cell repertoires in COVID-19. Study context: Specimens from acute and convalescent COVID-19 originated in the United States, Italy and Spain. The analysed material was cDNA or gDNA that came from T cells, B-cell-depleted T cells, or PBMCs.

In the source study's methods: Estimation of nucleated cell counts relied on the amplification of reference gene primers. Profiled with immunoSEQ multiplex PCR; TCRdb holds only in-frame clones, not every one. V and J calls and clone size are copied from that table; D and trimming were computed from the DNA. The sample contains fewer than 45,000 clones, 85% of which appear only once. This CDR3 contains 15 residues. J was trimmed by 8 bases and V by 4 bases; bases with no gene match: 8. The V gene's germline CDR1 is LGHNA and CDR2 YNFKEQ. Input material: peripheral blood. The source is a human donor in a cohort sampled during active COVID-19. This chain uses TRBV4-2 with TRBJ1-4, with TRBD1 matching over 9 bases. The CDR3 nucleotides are TGTGCCAGCAGCCCCTGGACAGGGGCCGTGGAAAAACTGTTTTTT. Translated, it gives CASSPWTGAVEKLFF.